This T cell receptor beta chain was captured in a study of T cells in Graves' hyperthyroidism and ophthalmopathy. The wider study: Peripheral blood collection took place at initial diagnosis, before any treatment. Study-wide results and limits: Blood shared most expanded thyroid clonotypes above 0.001.

This clonotype has a count of ten or more. Its antigen is still unknown. CDR3 length equals 12 residues. Trimming cost V 3 bases and J 5 bases, with 7 bases left between them. Germline assignment: CDR1 KGHSY and CDR2 FQNENV. Researchers barred patients who had uncontrolled infection, other autoimmune disease, pregnancy or lactation. PBMCs were obtained from under 13 ml fresh peripheral blood. Amplified regions were TCR beta CDR3 sequences from RNA transcripts. Primed by the HTBI set, a first-round RT-PCR was run on the TCR CDR3. MiXCR, run by TCRdb on the multiplex PCR reads, gives a single entry per CDR3 protein. The sample contains about 530,000 distinct CDR3 sequences, 17% of which appear only once.

The specimen sequenced was blood. The TCR was taken from a woman between 18 and 30 years old with Graves' ophthalmopathy. The chain is built from TRBV16 and TRBJ1-2; D remains ambiguous. CDR3 protein: CASSQTLYGYTF. The CDR3 DNA reads as TGTGCCAGCAGCCAGACGCTTTATGGCTACACCTTC.